This is a list of T cell receptor beta chains from one sample in a study of metastatic and nonmetastatic thyroid tumors. TCRdb re-called clones via MiXCR from the PCR reads. The table shows more than 25,000 clones, with 7% to 8% occurring only once. The sequenced sample consisted of blood. The origin of the receptors is a female donor with papillary thyroid cancer or a benign thyroid nodule (not recorded which). Some clones in this sample may be carry-over from other donors' samples. Both conserved end residues are trimmed from each CDR3. The D gene is left open where the match is weak. Sizes are listed as once, few or many counts, or a class when the clone is expanded.

TRBV18	many	TRBD1	ASSPGTVYGYT
TRBV12-3/TRBV12-4	many	TRBD2	ASSPRDWRGSSYNEQF
TRBV19	many	TRBD2	ASSTGSRHKRGGRETQY
TRBV12-3/TRBV12-4	many	NA	ASRTGTTYNEQF
TRBV5-6	many	TRBD1	ASSSGTGGYEQY
TRBV7-2	many	NA	ASSSSMLASYNEQF
TRBV5-1	many	TRBD1	ASSLGATGGGGYT
TRBV6-1	many	TRBD1	ASRLTRDSGGDGYT
TRBV6-1	many	NA	ASSKHGAGTEAF
TRBV9	many	TRBD1	ASSDLTGAGELF
TRBV3-1	many	NA	ASSQELVRVQF
TRBV9	many	TRBD1	ASSVTGGIDYEQF